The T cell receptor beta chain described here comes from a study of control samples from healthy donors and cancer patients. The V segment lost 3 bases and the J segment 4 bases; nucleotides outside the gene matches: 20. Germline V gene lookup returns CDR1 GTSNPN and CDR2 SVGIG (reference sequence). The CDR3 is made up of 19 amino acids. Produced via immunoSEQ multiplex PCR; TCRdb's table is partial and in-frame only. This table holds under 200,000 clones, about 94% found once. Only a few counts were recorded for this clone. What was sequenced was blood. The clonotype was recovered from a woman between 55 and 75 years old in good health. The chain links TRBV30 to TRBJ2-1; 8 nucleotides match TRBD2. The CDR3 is CAWSALSLTTGGSYNEQFF. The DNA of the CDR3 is TGTGCCTGGAGCGCTTTGTCCCTTACGACGGGGGGGAGTTACAATGAGCAGTTCTTC.